The clone carrying this TCR beta chain was counted at least ten times. Within the sample, other DNA sequences also encode this same CDR3. This CDR3 contains 14 residues. Germline V gives CDR1 MNHNS, CDR2 SASEGT. The V gene end was trimmed by 1 base and the J gene end by 7 bases; junction bases not matched to a gene: 4. The data are from a study of blood T cell repertoires in COVID-19. On the study more broadly: Material from acute and convalescent COVID-19 was sourced from the United States, Italy and Spain.

TCRdb keeps only in-frame clones here, not all; method: immunoSEQ multiplex PCR. Here the sample spans around 150,000 clones, roughly 82% being singletons. Source material: peripheral blood. V and J are TRBV6-1 and TRBJ1-2; the match to TRBD1 covers 9 bases. This TCR was recovered from a man aged 65 to 79 with acute or convalescent COVID-19. CDR3 amino acids: CASSEGRDRAGYTF. The DNA for the CDR3 is TGTGCCAGCAGTGAAGGGAGGGACAGGGCTGGCTACACCTTC.